What follows are 22 T cell receptor beta chains derived from one specimen sequenced in a study of blood T cell repertoires in COVID-19. Clones were sequenced by immunoSEQ multiplex PCR, and TCRdb holds only the in-frame ones, with some missing. Of roughly 360,000 clones in the sample, more than 75% were seen once. Specimen: PBMCs or T cells enriched from blood (not recorded which). The receptors here all came from a man aged 25 to 40 who had recovered from COVID-19.

The CDR3 reads CASSLSWRESPLHF. CDR3 nucleotides: TGTGCCAGCAGCTTAAGTTGGAGAGAGTCACCCCTCCACTTT. V gene TRBV11-2 combines with J gene TRBJ1-6, with unresolved D. The CDR3 sequence is 14 residues long. Trimming shortened V by 2 bases and J by 10 bases, and 12 bases separated the two germline ends. Germline V gene sequence: CDR1 SGHAT, CDR2 FQNNGV. Drawing the rest from reference TRBV11-2 and TRBJ1-6, the complete variable domain is EAGVAQSPRYKIIEKRQSVAFWCNPISGHATLYWYQQILGQGPKLLIQFQNNGVVDDSQLPKDRFSAERLKGVDSTLKIQPAKLEDSAVYLCASSLSWRESPLHFGNGTRLTVT.

The J gene is TRBJ2-5, the V gene TRBV30; 7 bases are a match to TRBD2. The CDR3 extends over 14 amino acids. Germline-derived CDR1 and CDR2 are GTSNPN and SVGIG (reference sequence). The J segment lost 2 bases and the V segment lost 0 bases, leaving 3 bases of the junction unmatched. CDR3: CAWSVGGKQETQYF. DNA of the CDR3: TGTGCCTGGAGTGTGGGGGGGAAGCAAGAGACCCAGTACTTC.

The chain links TRBV12-3 or TRBV12-4 to TRBJ1-3; D is possibly TRBD1 (5 bases). Deletions cut 7 bases from V and 7 bases from J, with 14 bases between. CDR3 length: 13 amino acids. In nucleotides, the CDR3 is TGTGCCAGCACCCTTGGGGCGGGGAACACCATATATTTT. Encoded protein: CASTLGAGNTIYF.

The table lists this clone with a few counts. The chain combines TRBV7-2 with TRBJ2-1, with TRBD1 identical over 7 bases. Germline V CDR1 and CDR2: SGHTA, FQGNSA. This CDR3 contains 14 residues. J lost 6 bases, V lost 3 bases, and 5 bases had no gene match. CDR3 loop: CASSFRGGINEQFF. The CDR3 DNA sequence: TGTGCCAGCAGCTTTCGAGGGGGCATCAATGAGCAGTTCTTC.

In this sample, this clone turned up a few times. The CDR3 is CAWSGTYPSPLHF. Here the CDR3 DNA reads TGTGCCTGGTCCGGGACATACCCTTCACCCCTCCACTTT. V and J are TRBV30 and TRBJ1-6; D may be TRBD1 (6 bases). The CDR3 is 13 amino acids. The ends were cut back, 5 bases at V and 9 bases at J, with 14 bases in the middle. Germline-derived CDR1 and CDR2 are GTSNPN and SVGIG (reference sequence).

J is TRBJ2-5 and V is TRBV2, with 10 bases lining up with TRBD1. V trimming: 6 bases; J trimming: 6 bases; junction bases outside the gene matches: 4. CDR1 and CDR2 (germline): SNHLY, FYNNEI. This CDR3 has 13 residues. The CDR3 here is CASSRQGAKTQYF. The CDR3 coding sequence is TGTGCCAGCAGCCGACAGGGGGCGAAGACCCAGTACTTC.

The V gene is TRBV7-9, the J gene TRBJ1-3; D ambiguous. Deletions cut 0 bases from V and 0 bases from J, with 15 bases between. The CDR3 spans 18 residues. The germline V gene has CDR1 SEHNR and CDR2 FQNEAQ (reference sequence). Written as DNA, the CDR3 is TGTGCCAGCAGCTTAGCGGGAGGCGGACTTCACTCTGGAAACACCATATATTTT. The encoded protein is CASSLAGGGLHSGNTIYF. Based on the CDR3 plus reference TRBV7-9 and TRBJ1-3, the full variable domain is DTGVSQNPRHKITKRGQNVTFRCDPISEHNRLYWYRQTLGQGPEFLTYFQNEAQLEKSRLLSDRFSAERPKGSFSTLEIQRTEQGDSAMYLCASSLAGGGLHSGNTIYFGEGSWLTVV.

The V call is TRBV6-2 or TRBV6-3, the J call TRBJ2-1; TRBD2 matches at 8 bases. Germline V gene sequence: CDR1 MNHEY, CDR2 SVGEGT. CDR3 length: 16 residues. V lost 5 bases and J lost 0; bases outside the gene matches: 6. Written as DNA, the CDR3 is TGTGCCAGCAGTCTCATAGCGGGGAGCTCCTACAATGAGCAGTTCTTC. Translated: CASSLIAGSSYNEQFF.

CDR3 sequence: CASIPSILSQSGYTF. The CDR3 DNA reads as TGTGCCAGCATCCCATCGATTCTCAGTCAGTCCGGCTACACCTTC. V is TRBV2 and J is TRBJ1-2; D gene uncertain. CDR3 length equals 15 residues. Trimming cost V 7 bases and J 8 bases, with 23 bases left between them. Germline CDR1 and CDR2: SNHLY and FYNNEI.

The gene calls are TRBV6-2 or TRBV6-3 and TRBJ2-3; no reliable D call. The CDR3 loop spans 11 amino acids. V gave up 4 bases and J gave up 6 bases, with 5 bases separating them. Germline V lookup: CDR1 MNHEY, CDR2 SVGEGT. The CDR3: CASSFPDTQYF. CDR3 DNA: TGTGCCAGCAGTTTCCCGGATACGCAGTATTTT.

This clone was counted a single time. The V and J genes are TRBV18 and TRBJ2-7; 8 bases line up with TRBD1. Per germline, CDR1 KGHSH and CDR2 LQKENI. The CDR3 runs 13 residues. V lost 5 bases to trimming and J lost 5 bases; unmatched junction nucleotides: 5. CDR3 DNA sequence: TGTGCCAGCTCAAGACAGGGGTCCGACGAGCAGTACTTC. Translated, it gives CASSRQGSDEQYF. The full variable domain, in which reference TRBV18 and TRBJ2-7 provide the parts outside the CDR3, is NAGVMQNPRHLVRRRGQEARLRCSPMKGHSHVYWYRQLPEEGLKFMVYLQKENIIDESGMPKERFSAEFPKEGPSILRIQQVVRGDSAAYFCASSRQGSDEQYFGPGTRLTVT.

The chain carries TRBV5-1 and TRBJ1-6; TRBD1 might be the D (6 bases). The CDR3 is 15 residues long. Germline-derived CDR1 and CDR2 are SGHRS and YFSETQ. Trimming removed 3 bases at V and 6 bases at J, with 13 bases between. The CDR3 reads CASSSYLGGNSPLHF. In DNA, the CDR3 is TGCGCCAGCAGCTCATACCTAGGGGGTAATTCACCCCTCCACTTT.

The chain is built from TRBV11-2 and TRBJ1-1; TRBD1 agrees at 9 bases. Unmatched junction bases numbered 15, after V lost 5 bases and J lost 8 bases. CDR1 and CDR2 from the germline V gene are SGHAT and FQNNGV. This CDR3 has 16 residues. This CDR3 reads CASSTPGTGPYSEAFF. DNA of the CDR3: TGTGCCAGCAGCACCCCCGGGACAGGGCCATATTCGGAAGCTTTCTTT.

The V gene is TRBV27, the J gene TRBJ1-5, with D unclear. Trimming took 2 bases from V and 2 from J, leaving 10 bases between them. Germline V gives CDR1 MNHEY, CDR2 SMNVEV (reference sequence). This CDR3 has 15 amino acids. The CDR3 sequence: CASSLARGGNQPQHF. CDR3 DNA sequence: TGTGCCAGCAGTTTAGCCCGAGGCGGCAATCAGCCCCAGCATTTT.

The rearrangement links TRBV5-6 to TRBJ1-3; possible D gene TRBD1, 6 bases. Germline values: CDR1 SGHDT, CDR2 YYEEEE. V lost 0 bases to trimming and J lost 0 bases, with 16 bases between them. The CDR3 covers 18 residues. The CDR3 DNA reads TGTGCCAGCAGCTTGGCCCTGGGGACACTCCACTCTGGAAACACCATATATTTT. As protein: CASSLALGTLHSGNTIYF.

This clone has a handful of counts. The rearrangement joins TRBV6-5 to TRBJ1-3, with 8 positions matching TRBD1. The ends lost 7 bases at V and 3 bases at J; junction bases unmatched: 8. The CDR3 contains 15 residues. CDR1 and CDR2 from the germline V gene are MNHEY and SVGAGI. This chain's CDR3 is CASKTGGLGGNTIYF. As DNA, the CDR3 is TGTGCCAGCAAAACAGGGGGTCTCGGTGGAAACACCATATATTTT.

As for this clone: Other DNA sequences from this sample encode an identical CDR3 as well. V and J are TRBV12-3 or TRBV12-4 and TRBJ1-2; D is undetermined. The CDR3 covers 12 residues. V shed 2 bases and J shed 4 bases, with 5 bases lying between them. The DNA for the CDR3 is TGTGCCAGCAGTTTAACAGTCTATGGCTACACCTTC. Encoded protein: CASSLTVYGYTF.

The chain links TRBV6-5 to TRBJ2-7; D is perhaps TRBD1 (6 bases). The CDR3 runs 15 residues. With 0 bases removed from V and 6 bases from J, the gap between germline ends came to 15 bases. The germline V gene has CDR1 MNHEY and CDR2 SVGAGI. CDR3 sequence reads: CASSYSPQGPSEQYF. CDR3 coding DNA: TGTGCCAGCAGTTACTCACCACAGGGCCCCTCCGAGCAGTACTTC.

This chain uses TRBV6-5 with TRBJ2-7, with D tentatively TRBD1 (5 bases). Germline V lookup: CDR1 MNHEY, CDR2 SVGAGI. The CDR3 length is 14 residues. With 6 bases removed from V and 5 bases from J, the gap between germline ends came to 17 bases. The chain's CDR3 is CASRPIWPGNEQYF. The CDR3 nucleotides are TGTGCCAGCAGGCCCATATGGCCAGGGAACGAGCAGTACTTC.

The V gene is TRBV19, the J gene TRBJ1-2; D is unclear. The germline V and J ends were trimmed by 2 bases and 4 bases, with 5 bases remaining between them. Germline lookup yields CDR1 LNHDA and CDR2 SQIVND (reference sequence). This CDR3 spans 12 amino acids. This CDR3 reads CASSIPFYGYTF. DNA of the CDR3: TGTGCCAGTAGTATACCCTTCTATGGCTACACCTTC.

CDR3 coding DNA: TGTGCCTGGAGTACCGGGAGGGTGGACACTGAAGCTTTCTTT. Translating gives CAWSTGRVDTEAFF. The chain has TRBV30 and TRBJ1-1; D unresolved. V lost 2 bases to trimming and J lost 3 bases, with 13 bases between them. The CDR3 is made up of 14 amino acids. Germline CDR1 and CDR2: GTSNPN and SVGIG (reference sequence).

The chain joins TRBV9 to TRBJ1-4; TRBD1 agrees at 7 bases. With 3 bases clipped from V and 3 bases from J, the junction kept 5 bases outside the gene matches. The germline V gene has CDR1 SGDLS and CDR2 YYNGEE. The CDR3 runs 15 residues. CDR3 amino acids: CASSARQGPNEKLFF. In DNA, the CDR3 is TGTGCCAGCAGCGCGCGACAGGGCCCTAATGAAAAACTGTTTTTT.